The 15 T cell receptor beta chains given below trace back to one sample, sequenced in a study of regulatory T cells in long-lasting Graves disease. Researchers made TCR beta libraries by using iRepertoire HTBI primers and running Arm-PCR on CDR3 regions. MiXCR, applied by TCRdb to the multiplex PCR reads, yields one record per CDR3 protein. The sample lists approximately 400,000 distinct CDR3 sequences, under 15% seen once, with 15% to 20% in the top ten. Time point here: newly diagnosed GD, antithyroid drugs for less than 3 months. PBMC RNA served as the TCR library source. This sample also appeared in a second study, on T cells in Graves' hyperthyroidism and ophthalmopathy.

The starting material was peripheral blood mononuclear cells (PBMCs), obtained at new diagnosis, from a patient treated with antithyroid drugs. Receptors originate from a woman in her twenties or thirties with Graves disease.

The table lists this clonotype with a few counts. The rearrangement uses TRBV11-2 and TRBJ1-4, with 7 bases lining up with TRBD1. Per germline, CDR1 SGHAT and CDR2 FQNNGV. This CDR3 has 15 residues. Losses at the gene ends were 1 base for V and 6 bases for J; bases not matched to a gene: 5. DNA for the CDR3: TGTGCCAGCAGCTTAGTGGGGACAGTGCATGAAAAACTGTTTTTT. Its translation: CASSLVGTVHEKLFF.

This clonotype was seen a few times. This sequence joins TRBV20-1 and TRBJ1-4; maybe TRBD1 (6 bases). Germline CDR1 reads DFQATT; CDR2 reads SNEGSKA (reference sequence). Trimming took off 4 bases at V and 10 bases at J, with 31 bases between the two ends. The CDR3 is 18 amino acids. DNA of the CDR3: TGCAGTGCTACCCGGCGTGGGGAAAAGCTAAGGGGGATTGGAAAACTGTTTTTT. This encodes CSATRRGEKLRGIGKLFF.

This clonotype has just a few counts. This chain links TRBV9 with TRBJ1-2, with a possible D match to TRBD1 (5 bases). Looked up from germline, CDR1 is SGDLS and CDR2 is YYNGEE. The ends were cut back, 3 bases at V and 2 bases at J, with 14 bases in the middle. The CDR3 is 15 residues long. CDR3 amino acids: CASSGMDTPNYGYTF. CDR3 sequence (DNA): TGTGCCAGCAGCGGAATGGACACCCCGAACTATGGCTACACCTTC. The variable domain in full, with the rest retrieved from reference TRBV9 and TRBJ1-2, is DSGVTQTPKHLITATGQRVTLRCSPRSGDLSVYWYQQSLDQGLQFLIQYYNGEERAKGNILERFSAQQFPDLHSELNLSSLELGDSALYFCASSGMDTPNYGYTFGSGTRLTVV.

CDR3 sequence: CASSRMWGSGSNEQYF. CDR3 in DNA: TGTGCCAGCAGTCGGATGTGGGGTAGCGGGAGCAACGAGCAGTACTTC. The chain employs TRBV6-1 and TRBJ2-7, with TRBD2 matching over 9 bases. The CDR3 has 16 residues. The junction had 13 bases not matched to a gene; V was cut back by 5 bases and J by 5 bases. Germline V gene lookup returns CDR1 MNHNS and CDR2 SASEGT.

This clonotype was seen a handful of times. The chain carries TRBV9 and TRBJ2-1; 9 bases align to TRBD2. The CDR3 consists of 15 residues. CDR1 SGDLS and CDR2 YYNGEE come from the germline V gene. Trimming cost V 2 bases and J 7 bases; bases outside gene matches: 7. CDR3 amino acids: CASSVGGRAKNEQFF. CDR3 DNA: TGTGCCAGCAGCGTCGGCGGGAGGGCTAAAAATGAGCAGTTCTTC.

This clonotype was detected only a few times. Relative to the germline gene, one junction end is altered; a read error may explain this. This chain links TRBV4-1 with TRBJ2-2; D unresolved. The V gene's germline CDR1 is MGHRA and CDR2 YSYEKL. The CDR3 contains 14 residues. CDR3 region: CASSLTTNTGELFF. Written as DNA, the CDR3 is TGTGCCAGCAGCCTCACCACGAACACCGGGGAGCTGTTTTTT.

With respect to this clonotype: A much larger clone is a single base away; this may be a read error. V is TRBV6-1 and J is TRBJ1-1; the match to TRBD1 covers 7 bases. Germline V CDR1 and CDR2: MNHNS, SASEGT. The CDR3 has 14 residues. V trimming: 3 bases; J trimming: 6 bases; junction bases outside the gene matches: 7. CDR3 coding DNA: TGTGCCAGCAGTGAGAGGCAGGGGGTGGCTGAAGCTTTCTTT. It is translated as CASSERQGVAEAFF.

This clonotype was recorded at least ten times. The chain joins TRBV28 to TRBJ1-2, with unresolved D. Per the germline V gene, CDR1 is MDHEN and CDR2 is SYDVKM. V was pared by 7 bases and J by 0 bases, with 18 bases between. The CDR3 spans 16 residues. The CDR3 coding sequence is TGTGCCAGCAAAAGCACTAGGACCGAGACTAACTATGGCTACACCTTC. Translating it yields CASKSTRTETNYGYTF.

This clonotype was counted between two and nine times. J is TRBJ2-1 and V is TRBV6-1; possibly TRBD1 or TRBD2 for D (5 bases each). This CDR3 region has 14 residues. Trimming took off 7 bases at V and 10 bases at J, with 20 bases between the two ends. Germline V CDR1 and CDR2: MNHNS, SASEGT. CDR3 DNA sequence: TGTGCCAGCACCCCCGGGTGGGACCTCCCCGAGCAGTTCTTC. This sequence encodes CASTPGWDLPEQFF.

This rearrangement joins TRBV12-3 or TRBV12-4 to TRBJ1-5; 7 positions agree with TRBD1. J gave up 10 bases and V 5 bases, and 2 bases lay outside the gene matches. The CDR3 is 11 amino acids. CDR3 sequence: CASSRDRPQHF. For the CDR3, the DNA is TGTGCCAGCAGTAGGGACAGACCCCAGCATTTT.

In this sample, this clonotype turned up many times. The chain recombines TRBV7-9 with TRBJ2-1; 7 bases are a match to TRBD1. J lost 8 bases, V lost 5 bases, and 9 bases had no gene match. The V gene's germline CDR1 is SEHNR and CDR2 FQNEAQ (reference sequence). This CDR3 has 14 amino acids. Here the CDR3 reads CASSPEGAPYEQFF. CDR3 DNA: TGTGCCAGCAGCCCTGAGGGGGCCCCCTATGAGCAGTTCTTC.

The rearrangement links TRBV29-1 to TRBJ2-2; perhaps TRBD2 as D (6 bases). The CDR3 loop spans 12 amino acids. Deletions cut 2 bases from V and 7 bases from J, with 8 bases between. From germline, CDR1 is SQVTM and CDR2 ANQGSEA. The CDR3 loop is CSVELANGELFF. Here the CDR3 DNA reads TGCAGCGTTGAACTAGCGAACGGGGAGCTGTTTTTT.

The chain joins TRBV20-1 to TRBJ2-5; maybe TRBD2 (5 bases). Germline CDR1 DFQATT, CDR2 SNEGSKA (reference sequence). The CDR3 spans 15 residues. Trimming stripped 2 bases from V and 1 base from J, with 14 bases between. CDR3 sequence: CSARTLGVGQETQYF. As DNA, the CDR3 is TGCAGTGCTAGAACCCTGGGAGTGGGCCAAGAGACCCAGTACTTC.

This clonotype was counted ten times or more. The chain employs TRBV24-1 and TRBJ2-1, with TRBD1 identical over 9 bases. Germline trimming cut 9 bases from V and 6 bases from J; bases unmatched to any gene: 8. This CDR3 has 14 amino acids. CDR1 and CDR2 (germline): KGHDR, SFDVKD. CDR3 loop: CATEGTGNPNEQFF. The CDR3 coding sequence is TGTGCCACCGAAGGGACAGGGAACCCCAATGAGCAGTTCTTC.

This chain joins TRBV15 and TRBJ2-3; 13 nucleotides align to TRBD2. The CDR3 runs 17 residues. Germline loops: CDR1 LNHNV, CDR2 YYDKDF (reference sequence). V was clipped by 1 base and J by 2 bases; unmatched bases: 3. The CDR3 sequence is CATSRVGLAGDTDTQYF. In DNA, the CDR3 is TGTGCCACCAGCAGAGTCGGACTAGCGGGAGACACAGATACGCAGTATTTT.